Sequencing of this TCR beta chain was carried out in a study of blood T cell repertoires in COVID-19. Study information: COVID-19 samples, acute and convalescent, were from the United States, Italy and Spain. PBMCs, B-cell-depleted T cells, or T cells were the source of the cDNA or gDNA that made up the material.

Authors' methods: For nucleated cells, counts were estimated from reference gene primer amplification. The method was immunoSEQ multiplex PCR; TCRdb's version includes in-frame clones alone and lacks a portion of them. The DNA was the basis for D and trimming; V, J and clone size are from that table. The data hold about 72,000 clones, with over 80% observed a single time. Trimming pared 4 bases from V and 2 bases from J, leaving 8 bases between. CDR3 size: 13 residues. CDR1 and CDR2 (germline): MDHEN, SYDVKM. The V and J genes are TRBV28 and TRBJ1-2; perhaps TRBD1 as D (6 bases). Sequencing used peripheral blood. The source is a human donor in a cohort sampled during active COVID-19. The CDR3 loop is CASSSGTNYGYTF. The CDR3 nucleotides are TGTGCCAGCAGTTCCGGGACAAACTATGGCTACACCTTC.